These T cell receptor beta chains were read from a single sample in a study of cytomegalovirus exposure and HLA in healthy donors. TCRdb keeps only in-frame clones here, not all; method: immunoSEQ multiplex PCR. The table includes tens of thousands of clones, around 75% detected once. Sequenced input: PBMCs. These receptors came from a man aged 50 to 59 in good health and CMV-seropositive. The CDR3 runs from the conserved cysteine through the conserved F or W. The order of the fields is D gene, J gene, CDR3 length, clone size, V gene, CDR3 protein, CDR3 DNA. The D gene is left open where the match is weak. Part of the rows lack a size; the others show once, few, many or a class for expanded clones.

TRBD1 TRBJ1-1 15 NA TRBV19 CASSTNRGLGTEAFF TGTGCCAGTAGTACCAACAGGGGTTTAGGCACTGAAGCTTTCTTT
NA TRBJ2-1 13 NA TRBV7-3 CASSFGTYNEQFF TGTGCCAGCAGCTTCGGGACCTACAATGAGCAGTTCTTC
NA TRBJ1-5 14 NA TRBV29-1 CSVATGIGNQPQHF TGCAGCGTGGCCACAGGGATTGGAAATCAGCCCCAGCATTTT
TRBD1 TRBJ2-1 15 NA TRBV6-1 CASSADRGPYNEQFF TGTGCCAGCAGTGCCGACAGGGGTCCCTACAATGAGCAGTTCTTC
NA TRBJ1-2 12 NA TRBV5-1 CASSLRGARYTF TGCGCCAGCAGCTTGCGGGGGGCTCGCTACACCTTC
TRBD1 TRBJ2-5 15 NA TRBV6-6 CASSYPAGGWETQYF TGTGCCAGCAGTTACCCAGCAGGGGGCTGGGAGACCCAGTACTTC
NA TRBJ2-5 16 NA TRBV4-2 CASSQEGVEGLPGQYF TGTGCCAGCAGCCAAGAGGGTGTGGAAGGCCTGCCCGGGCAGTACTTC
NA TRBJ2-2 18 NA TRBV7-2 CASSLVQVQGRDTGELFF TGTGCCAGCAGCTTAGTTCAAGTTCAGGGGCGGGACACCGGGGAGCTGTTTTTT
NA TRBJ2-1 17 NA TRBV4-3 CASSKDMLLLIYNEQFF TGCGCCAGCAGCAAAGATATGCTCCTACTCATCTACAATGAGCAGTTCTTC
NA TRBJ1-2 14 NA TRBV27 CASRGGQPKYGYTF TGTGCCAGCAGGGGTGGGCAGCCTAAATATGGCTACACCTTC
NA TRBJ2-1 15 few TRBV11-3 CASSLESGQHNEQFF TGTGCCAGCAGCTTAGAATCCGGACAGCACAATGAGCAGTTCTTC
NA TRBJ1-6 12 NA TRBV6-5 CASSYLDSPLHF TGTGCCAGCAGTTATTTAGATTCACCCCTCCACTTT
NA TRBJ2-1 18 few TRBV5-5 CASSPGRVFSGLDNEQFF TGTGCCAGCAGCCCCGGGCGGGTTTTCAGTGGGTTGGACAATGAGCAGTTCTTC
TRBD2 TRBJ2-1 16 NA TRBV27 CASSSWTSGRDNEQFF TGTGCCAGCAGTTCATGGACTAGCGGGAGGGACAATGAGCAGTTCTTC
TRBD1 TRBJ1-5 15 NA TRBV28 CASTSLRTGGQPQHF TGTGCCAGCACCAGTTTGAGGACAGGGGGACAGCCCCAGCATTTT
NA TRBJ2-2 14 NA TRBV7-3 CASSLQGSTGELFF TGTGCCAGCAGCCTACAGGGTAGCACCGGGGAGCTGTTTTTT
NA TRBJ1-2 13 NA TRBV19 CASSPGSMHDYTF TGTGCCAGTAGTCCGGGGAGTATGCATGACTACACCTTC
NA TRBJ1-2 15 NA TRBV6-5 CASSSNYATNYGYTF TGTGCCAGCAGTAGTAATTACGCGACTAACTATGGCTACACCTTC
TRBD1 TRBJ2-4 14 NA TRBV23-1 CASSPRDSKNIQYF TGCGCCAGCAGTCCCCGGGACAGTAAGAACATTCAGTACTTC
NA TRBJ2-5 14 NA TRBV6-6 CASCPGGFQETQYF TGTGCCAGCTGCCCTGGAGGCTTCCAAGAGACCCAGTACTTC